This T cell receptor (beta chain) was observed in a study of T cells in Graves' hyperthyroidism and ophthalmopathy. Researchers amplified the TCR beta CDR3 regions from RNA transcripts. A first-round RT-PCR of the TCR CDR3 used the HTBI primer set. TCRdb itself ran the multiplex PCR reads through MiXCR, one entry per CDR3 protein. This table holds 300,000 to 500,000 distinct CDR3 sequences, around 14% found once. This clonotype has a handful of counts. The antigen is undetermined. Study conclusions and caveats: Most expanded thyroid clonotypes above 0.001 recurred in blood.

Hyperthyroidism of Graves' type that showed no ophthalmopathy progression within 18 months was stable. Exclusion of patients followed from uncontrolled infection, other autoimmune disease, pregnancy or lactation. From 10 ml of fresh peripheral blood, PBMCs were isolated. Germline V gene sequence: CDR1 SGDLS, CDR2 YYNGEE. The CDR3 covers 16 residues. Trimming at V came to 4 bases and at J to 2 bases, leaving 8 bases not matched to a gene. Sequenced: blood. The chain employs TRBV9 and TRBJ2-3; 9 nucleotides agree with TRBD1. The clonotype comes from a woman aged 30 to 39 with Graves' hyperthyroidism. CDR3 sequence (DNA): TGTGCCAGCAGCCCCACGGGACAGGGAGACACAGATACGCAGTATTTT. Translation: CASSPTGQGDTDTQYF.